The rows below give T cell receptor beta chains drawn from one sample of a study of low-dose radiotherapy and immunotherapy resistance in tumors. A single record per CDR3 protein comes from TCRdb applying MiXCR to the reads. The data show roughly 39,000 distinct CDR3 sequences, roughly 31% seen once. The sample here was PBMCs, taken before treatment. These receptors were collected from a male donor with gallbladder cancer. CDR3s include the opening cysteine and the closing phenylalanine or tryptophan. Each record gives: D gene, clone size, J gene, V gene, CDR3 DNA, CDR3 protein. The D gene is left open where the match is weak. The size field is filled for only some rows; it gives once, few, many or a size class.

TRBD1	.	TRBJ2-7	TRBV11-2	TGTGCCAGCAGCTTACTGGGACAGGGAAGATGGGACGAGCAGTACTTC	CASSLLGQGRWDEQYF
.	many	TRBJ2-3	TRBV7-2	TGTGCCAGCAGCTCAGGCCCCACAGATACGCAGTATTTT	CASSSGPTDTQYF
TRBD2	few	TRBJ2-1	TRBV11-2	TGTGCCAGCAGCTTAGGGGGGACTAGCTCCTACAATGAGCAGTTCTTC	CASSLGGTSSYNEQFF
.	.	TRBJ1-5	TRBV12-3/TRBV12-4	TGTGCCAGCAGCAAGAATTCAGTGGGGGGTAGCAATCAGCCCCAGCATTTT	CASSKNSVGGSNQPQHF
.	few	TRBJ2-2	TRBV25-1	.	CASSDGTFNTGELFFF
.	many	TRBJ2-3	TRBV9	TGTGCCAGCAGCGTAGGTCAGGTTGGATCAGATACGCAGTATTTT	CASSVGQVGSDTQYF
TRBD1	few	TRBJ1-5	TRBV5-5	TGTGCCAGCAGCCCCCGGGACAGGGGACTGGGCAATCAGCCCCAGCATTTT	CASSPRDRGLGNQPQHF
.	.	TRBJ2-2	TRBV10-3	TGTGCCACCCGACTAGGCAACACCGGGGAGCTGTTTTTT	CATRLGNTGELFF
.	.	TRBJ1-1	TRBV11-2	TGTGCCAGCAGCCCCACTTCTACTGAAGCTTTCTTT	CASSPTSTEAFF
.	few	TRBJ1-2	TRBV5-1	TGCGCCAGCAGCTTGTATCTAGCAGGACAAACATATGGCTACACCTTC	CASSLYLAGQTYGYTF
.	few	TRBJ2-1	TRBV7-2	TGTGCCAGCAGCTTCATCGGGACGGCATACAATGAGCAGTTCTTC	CASSFIGTAYNEQFF
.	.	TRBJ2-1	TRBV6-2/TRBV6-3	TGTGCCAGCAGAAGTTCGGTGAGCTCCTACAATGAGCAGTTCTTC	CASRSSVSSYNEQFF
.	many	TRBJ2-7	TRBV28	TGTGCCAGCAGTTTGATTATAGCGGTTAGCTCCTACGAGCAGTACTTC	CASSLIIAVSSYEQYF
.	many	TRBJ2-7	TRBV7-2	TGTGCCAGCAGCTCCCCGGGACTCCCCGAGCAGTACTTC	CASSSPGLPEQYF
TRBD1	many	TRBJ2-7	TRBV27	TGTGCCAGCAGTTTAAGGGACAGGGGGCAAGAGCAGTACTTC	CASSLRDRGQEQYF
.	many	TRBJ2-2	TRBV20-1	TGCAGTGCTAGGAAAGGACTGGGGGAACACACCGGGGAGCTGTTTTTT	CSARKGLGEHTGELFF
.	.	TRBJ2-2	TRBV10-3	TGTGCCATCAGTGAATCCCCAGGGAACACCGGGGAGCTGTTTTTT	CAISESPGNTGELFF
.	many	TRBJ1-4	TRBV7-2	TGTGCCAGCAGCTTAGACGGGGGGCGGGAAAAACTGTTTTTT	CASSLDGGREKLFF
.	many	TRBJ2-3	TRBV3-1	TGTGCCAGCAGCCAAGGGACCCCCTCGGATACGCAGTATTTT	CASSQGTPSDTQYF
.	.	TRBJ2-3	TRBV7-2	TGTGCCAGCAGCTTCCGGGGACCTGGGCCAGATACGCAGTATTTT	CASSFRGPGPDTQYF
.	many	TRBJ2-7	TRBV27	TGTGCCAGCAGTTTACAAGGGGCTGGAGAGCAGTACTTC	CASSLQGAGEQYF
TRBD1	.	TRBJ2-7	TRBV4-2	TGTGCCAGCAGCCCCCGGTCCAGGGGGTCAGACGAGCTGTACTTC	CASSPRSRGSDELYF
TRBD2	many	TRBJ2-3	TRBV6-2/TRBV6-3	TGTGCCATAAGGGCGGGAGGGCCCTCAGATACGCAGTATTTT	CAIRAGGPSDTQYF
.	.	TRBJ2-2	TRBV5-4	.	CASSLGGLANTGELFFF
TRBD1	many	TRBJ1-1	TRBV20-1	TGCAGTGCGGACGGACAGGTTAGGACTGAAGCTTTCTTT	CSADGQVRTEAFF
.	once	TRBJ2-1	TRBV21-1	TGTGCCAGCTTCAGGGCGACCACCGTCGGGGACCTAGTATACAATGAGCAGTTCTTC	CASFRATTVGDLVYNEQFF
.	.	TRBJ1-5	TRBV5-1	TGCGCCAGCAGCCCCGGAACCCAACGTACGGGGCAGCCCCAGCATTTT	CASSPGTQRTGQPQHF
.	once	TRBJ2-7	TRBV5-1	TGCGCCGGCAGTGGTCGGGACGAGCAGTACTTT	CAGSGRDEQYF
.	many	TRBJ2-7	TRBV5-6	TGTGCCAGCAGCTTGGCCGCAACAGGACCTAGCTACGAGCAGTACTTC	CASSLAATGPSYEQYF
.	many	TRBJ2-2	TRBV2	TGTGCCAGCAGAAAAGAGAACGGGGAGCTGTTTTTT	CASRKENGELFF
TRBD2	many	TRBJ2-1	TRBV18	TGTGCCAGCTCACCACCAGCGGGGGGAACCTACAATGAGCAGTTCTTC	CASSPPAGGTYNEQFF
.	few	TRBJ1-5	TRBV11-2	TGTGCCAGCAGCCCAGGCGGGGACAATCAGCCCCAGCATTTT	CASSPGGDNQPQHF
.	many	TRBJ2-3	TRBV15	TGTGCCACCAGACATCAGGGGCTGACGCAGTATTTT	CATRHQGLTQYF
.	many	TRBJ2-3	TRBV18	TGTGCCAGCTCTCTCCAGGGGACCACTAGCACAGATACGCAGTATTTT	CASSLQGTTSTDTQYF
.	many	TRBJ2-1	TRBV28	TGTGCCAGCAGTTCGGACTCCGGCGTGTTCTTC	CASSSDSGVFF
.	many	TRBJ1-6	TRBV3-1	TGTGCCAGCAGCCCGTATGGACGGATTAATAATTCACCCCTCCACTTT	CASSPYGRINNSPLHF
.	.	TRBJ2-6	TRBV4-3	TGCGCCAGCAGCCAAGTCATTGGGGACGCTGGGGCCAACGTCCTGACTTTC	CASSQVIGDAGANVLTF
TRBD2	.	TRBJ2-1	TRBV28	TGTGCCAGCAGTCGGGGGGGGAAGAACTTCGATGAGCAGTTCTTC	CASSRGGKNFDEQFF
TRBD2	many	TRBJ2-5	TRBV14	TGTGCCAGCAGCCAACAAGCCAGCGGGGACCGAGAGACCCAGTACTTC	CASSQQASGDRETQYF
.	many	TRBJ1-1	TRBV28	TGTGCCAGCAGTTTCACGAGAATAAACACTGAAGCTTTCTTT	CASSFTRINTEAFF
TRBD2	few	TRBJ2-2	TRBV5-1	TGCGCCAGCAGCTTGACTAGCGGGCCCACCGGGGAGCTGTTTTTT	CASSLTSGPTGELFF
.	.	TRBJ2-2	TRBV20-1	TGCAGTGCTGACCAGGACAAAGGGACCGGGGAGCTGTTTTTT	CSADQDKGTGELFF
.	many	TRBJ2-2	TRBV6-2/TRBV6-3	TGTGCCAGCAGTTACGGGGGCTTGATAAACACCGGGGAGCTGTTTTTT	CASSYGGLINTGELFF
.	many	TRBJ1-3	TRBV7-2	TGTGCCAGCAGCTTAGGGGGGCAGGGGATATCTGGAAACACCATATATTTT	CASSLGGQGISGNTIYF
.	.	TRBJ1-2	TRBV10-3	TGTGCCATCAGTGATCGGGCAGGGGTCGGTGGCTACACCTTC	CAISDRAGVGGYTF
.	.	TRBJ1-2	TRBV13	TGTGCCAGCAGCTCCCGACAGACGATCTATGGCTACACCTTC	CASSSRQTIYGYTF
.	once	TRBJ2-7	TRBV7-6	TGTGCCAGCAGCTCGAGTCTAAGGACGGGGGCCTACGAGCAGTACTTC	CASSSSLRTGAYEQYF
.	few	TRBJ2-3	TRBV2	TGTGCCAGCAGTGATTATCAGAGGGATACGCAGTATTTT	CASSDYQRDTQYF
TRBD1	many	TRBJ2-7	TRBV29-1	TGCAGCGTTACAGGACAGGGAGGATCCTACGAGCAGTACTTC	CSVTGQGGSYEQYF
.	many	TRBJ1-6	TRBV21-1	TGTGCCAGCAGCAAAGGGGCCAGGGTGGATTCACCCCTCCACTTT	CASSKGARVDSPLHF
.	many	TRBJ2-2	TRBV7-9	TGTGCCAGCAGCTTATCCGGGGCCAACACCGGGGAGCTGTTTTTT	CASSLSGANTGELFF
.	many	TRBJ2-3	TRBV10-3	TGTGCCATCAGTGACCCCCGTTTTGCGGGCACAGATACGCAGTATTTT	CAISDPRFAGTDTQYF